What follows are 21 T cell receptor beta chains derived from one specimen sequenced in a study of identifying expanded T cells in peripheral blood. TCRdb keeps only in-frame clones here, not all; method: immunoSEQ multiplex PCR. The table records 110,000 or so clones, roughly 90% of them present only once. The sequencing sample was made of blood. All receptors come from a person aged 18 to 75 in good health.

The rearrangement uses TRBV10-2 and TRBJ2-7, with 14 bases matching TRBD2. Per the germline V gene, CDR1 is WSHSY and CDR2 is SAAADI. CDR3 size: 16 residues. Unmatched junction bases numbered 8, after V lost 8 bases and J lost 2 bases. The CDR3 DNA reads as TGCGCCAGCTCAGGGACTAGCGGGAGCCTGGCCTACGAGCAGTACTTC. Translation: CASSGTSGSLAYEQYF.

The chain employs TRBV28 and TRBJ1-2; no clear D gene. This CDR3 comprises 12 residues. The germline V gene encodes CDR1 MDHEN and CDR2 SYDVKM. The V end was cut by 1 base, the J end by 5 bases, with 5 bases between. The CDR3 here is CASSLSQYGYTF. CDR3 nucleotide sequence: TGTGCCAGCAGTTTATCCCAATATGGCTACACCTTC.

V gene TRBV11-2 combines with J gene TRBJ2-5; D could derive from TRBD1 or TRBD2 (5 bases each). CDR1 is SGHAT and CDR2 is FQNNGV in the germline V gene. V lost 5 bases and J 2 bases, leaving 12 bases between the germline ends. There are 14 residues in the CDR3. CDR3 nucleotide sequence: TGTGCCAGCAGCAATCGAGGGGTACAAGAGACCCAGTACTTC. Its protein is CASSNRGVQETQYF.

The chain joins TRBV5-8 to TRBJ1-1; the D gene is possibly TRBD1 (6 bases). The germline V and J ends were trimmed by 0 bases and 0 bases, with 9 bases remaining between them. This CDR3 is 15 amino acids long. From germline, CDR1 is SGHTS and CDR2 YDEGEE. The CDR3 loop is CASSLDGTLNTEAFF. As DNA, the CDR3 is TGTGCCAGCAGCTTGGATGGGACACTGAACACTGAAGCTTTCTTT.

The chain employs TRBV6-6 and TRBJ2-7; D is possibly TRBD1 (5 bases). This CDR3 has 14 amino acids. From germline, CDR1 is MNHNY and CDR2 SVGAGI (reference sequence). V lost 2 bases to trimming and J lost 5 bases, with 13 bases between them. In DNA form, the CDR3 reads TGTGCCAGCAGTTACGACAGAATGGCGGACGAGCAGTACTTC. Its protein is CASSYDRMADEQYF.

The V and J genes are TRBV6-1 and TRBJ1-2, with 9 nucleotides matching TRBD1. Germline CDR1 is MNHNS and CDR2 is SASEGT. The CDR3 has 15 residues. V dropped 7 bases and J dropped 3; count of bases not matched to a gene: 9. Here the CDR3 reads CASITGQGFDYGYTF. The DNA of the CDR3 is TGTGCCAGCATCACCGGACAGGGGTTTGACTATGGCTACACCTTC.

J is TRBJ2-3 and V is TRBV2; 9 nucleotides match TRBD1. The CDR3 totals 14 residues. Germline values: CDR1 SNHLY, CDR2 FYNNEI. J was trimmed by 6 bases and V by 6 bases; bases with no gene match: 7. CDR3 protein: CASRRGQGADTQYF. The CDR3 nucleotides read TGTGCCAGCAGGAGGGGACAGGGTGCCGATACGCAGTATTTT.

J is TRBJ2-7 and V is TRBV19; 9 nucleotides line up with TRBD2. CDR3 length equals 15 residues. The germline CDR1 and CDR2 sequences are LNHDA and SQIVND (reference sequence). The junction had 8 bases not matched to a gene; V was cut back by 5 bases and J by 3 bases. The CDR3 protein is CASSVGTSTNYEQYF. CDR3 DNA: TGTGCCAGTAGTGTAGGGACTAGCACTAACTACGAGCAGTACTTC.

The chain employs TRBV11-2 and TRBJ1-4; 8 bases align to TRBD1. This CDR3 is 14 amino acids long. Germline V gene data show CDR1 as SGHAT and CDR2 as FQNNGV. After removal of 5 bases from V and 7 bases from J, the junction contained 6 bases not matched to a gene. The CDR3 here is CASSQGRGLEKLFF. The CDR3, as DNA: TGTGCCAGCAGCCAGGGCAGGGGGCTTGAAAAACTGTTTTTT.

This chain connects TRBV19 to TRBJ2-3; 8 bases align to TRBD1. The CDR3 is 14 amino acids. CDR1 and CDR2 (germline): LNHDA, SQIVND (reference sequence). With V trimmed by 6 bases and J by 2 bases, 4 bases remained unmatched. This CDR3 reads CASSSDRDTDTQYF. CDR3 DNA: TGTGCCAGTAGCTCGGACAGGGACACAGATACGCAGTATTTT.

This clone came up once. The rearrangement links TRBV30 to TRBJ2-6; unclear D gene. Germline V gene sequence: CDR1 GTSNPN, CDR2 SVGIG (reference sequence). CDR3 size: 16 residues. Trimming stripped 7 bases from V and 0 bases from J, with 16 bases between. CDR3 coding DNA: TGTGCCTCCAAAGGAGCTTATAACTCTGGGGCCAACGTCCTGACTTTC. Translated, it gives CASKGAYNSGANVLTF.

The chain has TRBV7-8 and TRBJ2-7; 11 positions match TRBD2. The CDR3 contains 15 residues. The ends lost 5 bases at V and 4 bases at J; junction bases unmatched: 7. The germline V gene encodes CDR1 SGHVS and CDR2 FQNEAQ. CDR3: CASSLTSGDMYEQYF. The CDR3 nucleotides read TGTGCCAGCAGCCTGACTAGCGGGGATATGTACGAGCAGTACTTC. The full variable domain, rest sourced from reference TRBV7-8 and TRBJ2-7, is GAGVSQSPRYKVAKRGQDVALRCDPISGHVSLFWYQQALGQGPEFLTYFQNEAQLDKSGLPSDRFFAERPEGSVSTLKIQRTQQEDSAVYLCASSLTSGDMYEQYFGPGTRLTVT.

The rearrangement joins TRBV7-3 to TRBJ2-3; D gene uncertain. Germline V gene sequence: CDR1 SGHTA, CDR2 FQGTGA. The V end was cut by 3 bases, the J end by 3 bases, with 7 bases between. The CDR3 spans 13 residues. CDR3 residues: CASSFIITDTQYF. In nucleotides, the CDR3 is TGTGCCAGCAGCTTTATCATTACAGATACGCAGTATTTT.

This clone was observed a single time. The chain joins TRBV28 to TRBJ1-2; D uncertain. CDR3 length equals 16 residues. Germline CDR1 reads MDHEN; CDR2 reads SYDVKM. V shed 4 bases and J shed 1 base, with 16 bases lying between them. In DNA, the CDR3 is TGTGCCAGCAGTTCGAGTCACCAGACCTTTAACTATGGCTACACCTTC. This codes for CASSSSHQTFNYGYTF.

V is TRBV29-1 and J is TRBJ2-7; 7 bases align to TRBD2. The CDR3 consists of 14 residues. Germline CDR1 reads SQVTM; CDR2 reads ANQGSEA. The trim removed 6 bases at V and 6 bases at J, leaving 14 bases unmatched. The CDR3 nucleotides are TGCAGCGTGGCTAGCACTGGGAGGGCCTCCGAGCAGTACTTC. Residues: CSVASTGRASEQYF.

The rearrangement uses TRBV7-9 and TRBJ1-3; no clear D gene. The length of the CDR3 is 12 residues. The V gene's germline CDR1 is SEHNR and CDR2 FQNEAQ (reference sequence). V was pared by 5 bases and J by 7 bases, with 9 bases between. This CDR3 reads CASSLPPNTIYF. CDR3 DNA sequence: TGTGCCAGCAGCCTTCCCCCGAACACCATATATTTT.

Remarks on this clone: Other DNA sequences in this sample translate to the same CDR3. This chain joins TRBV7-9 and TRBJ2-7; D call uncertain. Trimming cost V 5 bases and J 3 bases, with 5 bases left between them. Germline V lookup: CDR1 SEHNR, CDR2 FQNEAQ (reference sequence). The length of the CDR3 is 11 residues. Here the CDR3 reads CASSPGYEQYF. Here the CDR3 DNA reads TGTGCCAGCAGCCCGGGCTACGAGCAGTACTTC.

The chain uses TRBV4-1 and TRBJ1-1; D is undetermined. In germline, CDR1 is MGHRA, CDR2 YSYEKL. Between the trimmed V and J ends, which lost 2 bases and 1 base, there was a span of 5 bases. The CDR3 consists of 13 residues. The CDR3 loop reads CASSQRWNTEAFF. The CDR3 DNA reads TGCGCCAGCAGCCAACGGTGGAACACTGAAGCTTTCTTT.

The V call is TRBV15, the J call TRBJ2-7; D remains ambiguous. CDR3 length: 14 amino acids. Germline CDR1 is LNHNV and CDR2 is YYDKDF (reference sequence). Trimming removed 5 bases from V and 0 bases from J, with 11 bases in between. The CDR3 DNA reads as TGTGCCACCAGCTCTACCAGGAGCTCCTACGAGCAGTACTTC. This codes for CATSSTRSSYEQYF.

The chain uses TRBV7-2 and TRBJ1-5, with D tentatively TRBD1 (5 bases). The CDR3 totals 15 residues. CDR1 and CDR2 from the germline V gene are SGHTA and FQGNSA. Trimming pared 1 base from V and 2 bases from J, leaving 9 bases between. The DNA of the CDR3 is TGTGCCAGCAGCTTAGAGAGGGGCGGCAATCAGCCCCAGCATTTT. This codes for CASSLERGGNQPQHF.

CDR3 bases: TGTGCCTGGAGCCGGGACACCTACGAGCAGTACTTC. This gives the protein CAWSRDTYEQYF. This chain links TRBV30 with TRBJ2-7; TRBD1 might be the D (6 bases). Trimming removed 3 bases from V and 2 bases from J, with 8 bases in between. Germline assignment: CDR1 GTSNPN and CDR2 SVGIG (reference sequence). The CDR3 has 12 residues.